The clone carrying this TCR beta chain was seen repeatedly, ten times or more. Its antigen is unidentified. In a library made to pick up alpha chains, this beta chain is a stray read with a size that means little. Germline V gives CDR1 MDHEN, CDR2 SYDVKM. This CDR3 spans 12 amino acids. Germline trimming cut 7 bases from V and 6 bases from J; bases unmatched to any gene: 6. Time point given: sample taken at primary tumor resection. One entry per CDR3 protein, called by TCRdb with MiXCR from the 5' RACE reads. The sample lists 15,000 to 20,000 distinct CDR3 sequences, 6.2% occurring once. The source of the sample is a study of spatial heterogeneity in lung cancer. The overall study: Alpha-chain detections were consistently fewer than beta-chain detections among the sequences.

Overall study findings and caveats: How many expanded intratumoral alpha and beta TCRs were present tracked the tumor mutation count, which was a count of nonsynonymous mutations.

The sequence came from a male donor with early-stage non-small cell lung cancer. The chain is built from TRBV28 and TRBJ2-7, with TRBD2 identical over 7 bases. Sample: lung tumor tissue, taken at surgery. In DNA, the CDR3 is TGTGCCAGCACCTTCGGGACTACCGAGCAGTACTTC. Residues: CASTFGTTEQYF.